Listed below are T cell receptor beta chains from one sample, sequenced in a study of shared clonotypes between healthy human individuals. Libraries were prepared by immunoSEQ multiplex PCR; TCRdb keeps only in-frame clonotypes and omits some of them. The table shows 1,500,000 or so clones, with roughly 95% occurring only once. Sequencing was carried out using naive CD4+ T cells sorted from blood. Receptors were obtained from a man aged 25 to 45 in good health. Each CDR3 is given with its conserved first and last residue. Clone size is stated in some rows and not others, as once, few, many or a class when expanded.

CSGAGGTDTQYF,TRBJ2-3,TRBV29-1,.
CASSGTSRHNEQFF,TRBJ2-1,TRBV2,once
CASSWPVLRNTGELFF,TRBJ2-2,TRBV28,.
CASSVGGQGFAGELFF,TRBJ2-2,TRBV2,.
CASKLGEGGNEQFF,TRBJ2-1,TRBV2,.
CATSRANPTDTQYF,TRBJ2-3,TRBV15,.
CASSSYRGRIGEKLFF,TRBJ1-4,TRBV27,.
CASSLAGGSGANVLTF,TRBJ2-6,TRBV7-8,.
CASSMWLAATGELFF,TRBJ2-2,TRBV19,.
CASSPTGNSGNTIYF,TRBJ1-3,TRBV18,.
CASIGGAGYEQYF,TRBJ2-7,TRBV6-5,.
CAISERGQGANQPQHF,TRBJ1-5,TRBV10-3,.
CASTSSPGVMNTEAFF,TRBJ1-1,TRBV5-1,.
CASSFELASDTQYF,TRBJ2-3,TRBV11-2,.
CASSYSGTLNTGELFF,TRBJ2-2,TRBV6-5,.
CASSLGDSSSTDTQYF,TRBJ2-3,TRBV11-3,.
CASSLGLVNEQYF,TRBJ2-7,TRBV5-6,.
CASRSGTSTLLRYNEQFF,TRBJ2-1,TRBV28,.
CASSPSGSASYEQYF,TRBJ2-7,TRBV5-1,.
CASTPSPVLANTGELFF,TRBJ2-2,TRBV7-2,.
CASSLYVGQGEETQYF,TRBJ2-5,TRBV7-8,.
CASSLKQGYGYTF,TRBJ1-2,TRBV7-6,.
CASSPGTDGNTIYF,TRBJ1-3,TRBV5-8,.
CASSEPNTEAFF,TRBJ1-1,TRBV2,.
CASSQEPWGTGDEKLFF,TRBJ1-4,TRBV4-2,.
CASSLGTGLGVSGANVLTF,TRBJ2-6,TRBV4-1,.
CASSYSTGRYGYTF,TRBJ1-2,TRBV6-5,.
CASSSSYEQYF,TRBJ2-7,TRBV18,.
CASSARMNTEAFF,TRBJ1-1,TRBV7-3,.
CASSFWGNEAGRGNQPQHF,TRBJ1-5,TRBV7-9,.
CASSFRTSYNEQFF,TRBJ2-1,TRBV7-8,.
CASSLASEEIQYF,TRBJ2-5,TRBV5-1,.
CASSQGTSGRLRGEQYF,TRBJ2-7,TRBV7-8,.
CASSDSPGSYQETQYF,TRBJ2-5,TRBV10-1,.
CASSVGPLGRETQYF,TRBJ2-5,TRBV9,.
CASRPRTTYNEQFF,TRBJ2-1,TRBV27,once
CASSRTGFDYGYTF,TRBJ1-2,TRBV6-1,.
CASSARQGDADTQYF,TRBJ2-3,TRBV9,.
CASRPRMNTEAFF,TRBJ1-1,TRBV6-6,.